The rows below give T cell receptor beta chains drawn from one sample of a study of blood T cell repertoires in COVID-19. The assay was immunoSEQ multiplex PCR, and TCRdb's table has in-frame clones only and misses some. The data show about 240,000 clones, with 86% seen just once and about 9.4% held by the top ten. Sequenced sample: peripheral blood. The receptors stem from a woman in her fifties or sixties with COVID-19, enrolled during active disease. The CDR3 runs from the conserved cysteine through the conserved F or W. Fields, in order: clone size, J gene, D gene, V gene, CDR3 protein, CDR3 DNA. The D gene is left open where the match is weak. Clone size is not always given. Where it is, it says once, few, many or a class for expanded clones.

NA | TRBJ1-6 | NA | TRBV9 | CASSVKGGANNSPLHF | TGTGCCAGCAGCGTCAAGGGGGGGGCGAATAATTCACCCCTCCACTTT
NA | TRBJ2-7 | NA | TRBV5-1 | CASSSTATRSYEQYF | TGCGCCAGCAGCTCGACCGCCACGCGGTCCTACGAGCAGTACTTC
NA | TRBJ1-2 | TRBD1 | TRBV19 | CASNHRGGGGYTF | TGTGCCAGTAACCACAGGGGAGGTGGTGGCTACACCTTC
once | TRBJ1-6 | NA | TRBV7-8 | CASSLGKSSPLHF | TGTGCCAGCAGCTTGGGCAAGAGTTCACCCCTCCACTTT
NA | TRBJ1-6 | TRBD1 | TRBV6-1 | CASSEGQGAGSPLHF | TGTGCCAGCAGTGAAGGTCAGGGGGCCGGATCACCCCTCCACTTT
NA | TRBJ1-1 | TRBD1 | TRBV27 | CASSRGGGNTEAFF | TGTGCCAGCAGTCGAGGGGGCGGGAACACTGAAGCTTTCTTT
NA | TRBJ1-6 | TRBD1 | TRBV2 | CASRKGQGTSPLHF | TGTGCCAGCCGGAAGGGACAGGGGACTTCACCCCTCCACTTT
NA | TRBJ1-2 | TRBD1 | TRBV5-1 | CASSSGTGGPQNYGYTF | TGCGCCAGCAGCTCCGGGACAGGGGGCCCCCAAAACTATGGCTACACCTTC
NA | TRBJ2-7 | NA | TRBV21-1 | CASTRGGDAYEQYF | TGTGCCAGCACGAGAGGGGGCGACGCCTACGAGCAGTACTTC
NA | TRBJ1-1 | NA | TRBV7-2 | CASSFSGRTEAFF | TGTGCCAGCAGCTTCTCGGGGAGAACTGAAGCTTTCTTT
NA | TRBJ1-2 | TRBD1 | TRBV7-2 | CASSLGLQGVDGYTF | TGTGCCAGCAGCTTAGGCCTACAGGGGGTAGATGGCTACACCTTC
NA | TRBJ2-3 | TRBD2 | TRBV5-1 | CASSLGGPHTQYF | TGCGCCAGCAGCCTGGGAGGGCCCCATACGCAGTATTTT
NA | TRBJ2-3 | TRBD2 | TRBV27 | CASSLTGTSGQDTQYF | TGTGCCAGCAGCCTCACCGGGACTAGCGGTCAAGATACGCAGTATTTT
few | TRBJ2-2 | NA | TRBV5-6 | CASSRYWTANTGELFF | TGTGCCAGCAGCCGATACTGGACAGCGAACACCGGGGAGCTGTTTTTT
NA | TRBJ1-2 | NA | TRBV19 | CASSIGARLNYGYTF | TGTGCCAGTAGTATAGGCGCCCGCCTAAACTATGGCTACACCTTC
once | TRBJ2-1 | NA | TRBV27 | CASRDTSFNEQFF | TGTGCCAGCCGGGACACATCTTTCAATGAGCAGTTCTTC
NA | TRBJ1-6 | TRBD1 | TRBV9 | CASSAKTGSNSPLHF | TGTGCCAGCAGCGCAAAGACAGGGTCCAATTCACCCCTCCACTTT
NA | TRBJ1-2 | TRBD1 | TRBV6-5 | CASSYRDSYGYTF | TGTGCCAGCAGTTACCGGGACAGCTATGGCTACACCTTC
NA | TRBJ1-2 | NA | TRBV14 | CASSQQGRDGYTF | TGTGCCAGCAGCCAACAGGGGCGGGATGGCTACACCTTC
NA | TRBJ2-7 | TRBD1 | TRBV7-2 | CASSSTDRGNLYEQYF | TGTGCCAGCAGCTCCACCGACAGGGGAAACCTATACGAGCAGTACTTC
NA | TRBJ2-1 | NA | TRBV29-1 | CSVVGAGSYNEQFF | TGCAGCGTTGTAGGAGCAGGGTCCTACAATGAGCAGTTCTTC
NA | TRBJ1-2 | NA | TRBV7-9 | CASSRDRRDNYGYTF | TGTGCCAGCAGCAGAGACAGGCGCGATAACTATGGCTACACCTTC
NA | TRBJ2-2 | TRBD1 | TRBV10-3 | CAIKGQGTTGELFF | TGTGCCATCAAAGGACAGGGAACCACCGGGGAGCTGTTTTTT
NA | TRBJ2-3 | TRBD2 | TRBV6-2/TRBV6-3 | CASSLHVLAGATDTQYF | TGTGCCAGCAGCCTCCACGTACTAGCGGGGGCCACAGATACGCAGTATTTT
NA | TRBJ2-7 | TRBD1 | TRBV11-2 | CASSLARDRERSEQYF | TGTGCCAGCAGCTTAGCCCGTGACAGGGAGAGGAGCGAGCAGTACTTC
NA | TRBJ2-5 | TRBD2 | TRBV5-4 | CASSSWTSGPAGETQYF | TGTGCCAGCAGCTCCTGGACTAGCGGCCCGGCGGGGGAGACCCAGTACTTC
NA | TRBJ2-5 | NA | TRBV9 | CASSVETGFQETQYF | TGTGCCAGCAGCGTAGAAACAGGGTTCCAAGAGACCCAGTACTTC
NA | TRBJ2-5 | TRBD2 | TRBV2 | CASSESRLARETQYF | TGTGCCAGCAGTGAAAGCCGACTAGCTAGGGAGACCCAGTACTTC
NA | TRBJ1-4 | NA | TRBV5-1 | CASSLGADPTPLFF | TGCGCCAGCAGCTTGGGGGCAGACCCAACACCACTGTTTTTT
NA | TRBJ2-7 | TRBD1 | TRBV11-3 | CASSFAVGQGNEQYF | TGTGCCAGCAGCTTCGCGGTGGGACAGGGAAACGAGCAGTACTTC
NA | TRBJ2-3 | TRBD2 | TRBV6-2/TRBV6-3 | CASSLTSGGTDTQYF | TGTGCCAGCAGCCTGACTAGCGGAGGTACAGATACGCAGTATTTT
NA | TRBJ2-5 | NA | TRBV3-1/TRBV3-2 | CASSRDKPQETQYF | TGTGCCAGCAGCCGGGACAAGCCCCAAGAGACCCAGTACTTC
NA | TRBJ1-2 | TRBD1 | TRBV28 | CASSLLGGGQGGGYTF | TGTGCCAGCAGTTTATTAGGTGGGGGACAGGGGGGCGGCTACACCTTC
once | TRBJ1-1 | NA | TRBV10-3 | CAINPREGTEAFF | TGTGCCATCAACCCCAGGGAGGGGACTGAAGCTTTCTTT
NA | TRBJ2-2 | TRBD2 | TRBV20-1 | CSASSTSGGASGELFF | TGCAGTGCTAGTTCGACTAGCGGGGGGGCGAGCGGGGAGCTGTTTTTT
NA | TRBJ2-7 | NA | TRBV27 | CASRLATGTYEQYF | TGTGCCAGCAGACTCGCAACGGGGACCTACGAGCAGTACTTC
NA | TRBJ2-2 | NA | TRBV19 | CASSITNTGELFF | TGTGCCAGTAGTATTACGAACACCGGGGAGCTGTTTTTT
NA | TRBJ2-5 | TRBD1 | TRBV7-2 | CASSSDRGRETQYF | TGTGCCAGCAGCTCGGACAGGGGGCGGGAGACCCAGTACTTC
NA | TRBJ1-6 | NA | TRBV25-1 | CASSLGGSSSPLHF | TGTGCCAGCAGCTTGGGGGGGAGTAGCTCACCCCTCCACTTT
NA | TRBJ2-2 | NA | TRBV11-2 | CASSFPRGNTGELFF | TGTGCCAGCAGCTTCCCGAGAGGGAACACCGGGGAGCTGTTTTTT
NA | TRBJ1-6 | NA | TRBV30 | CAWNQYNSPLHF | TGTGCCTGGAATCAGTATAATTCACCCCTCCACTTT
NA | TRBJ2-1 | NA | TRBV9 | CASSVDDPGYNEQFF | TGTGCCAGCAGCGTAGACGATCCCGGCTACAATGAGCAGTTCTTC
NA | TRBJ2-2 | NA | TRBV4-1 | CASSHLTGELFF | TGCGCCAGCAGCCACCTTACAGGGGAGCTGTTTTTT
NA | TRBJ1-5 | NA | TRBV10-3 | CAISEGGKGQPQHF | TGTGCCATCAGTGAGGGAGGTAAGGGCCAGCCCCAGCATTTT
few | TRBJ1-2 | NA | TRBV29-1 | CSAEGWGHSRGAGGYTF | TGCAGCGCTGAGGGGTGGGGGCATTCAAGGGGCGCTGGTGGCTACACCTTC
NA | TRBJ2-5 | NA | TRBV6-5 | CASSYMGGETQYF | TGTGCCAGCAGTTACATGGGGGGTGAGACCCAGTACTTC